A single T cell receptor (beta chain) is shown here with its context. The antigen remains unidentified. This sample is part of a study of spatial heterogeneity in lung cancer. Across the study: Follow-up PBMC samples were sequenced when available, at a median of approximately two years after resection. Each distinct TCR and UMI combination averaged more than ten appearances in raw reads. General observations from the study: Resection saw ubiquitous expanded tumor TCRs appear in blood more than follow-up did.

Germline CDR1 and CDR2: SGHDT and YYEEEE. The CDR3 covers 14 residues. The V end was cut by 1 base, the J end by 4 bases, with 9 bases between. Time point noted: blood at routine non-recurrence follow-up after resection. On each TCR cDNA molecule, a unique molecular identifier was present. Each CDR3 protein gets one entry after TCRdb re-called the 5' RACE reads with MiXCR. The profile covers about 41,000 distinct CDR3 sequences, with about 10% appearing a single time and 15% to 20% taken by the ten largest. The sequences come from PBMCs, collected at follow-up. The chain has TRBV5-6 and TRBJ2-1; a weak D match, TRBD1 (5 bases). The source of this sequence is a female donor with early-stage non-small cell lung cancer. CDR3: CASSLQGNYNEQFF. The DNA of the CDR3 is TGTGCCAGCAGCTTGCAGGGAAATTACAATGAGCAGTTCTTC.